This TCR beta chain was identified in a study of T cells in Graves' hyperthyroidism and ophthalmopathy. Stable disease denoted Graves' hyperthyroidism without ophthalmopathy progression within 18 months. Exclusion criteria comprised uncontrolled infection, other autoimmune disease, pregnancy or lactation. Amplification of TCR beta CDR3 regions was performed using RNA transcripts as template. First-round RT-PCR of the TCR CDR3 relied on the HTBI primer set. One entry per CDR3 protein results from TCRdb running MiXCR on the multiplex PCR reads. The sample records nearly 750,000 distinct CDR3 sequences, under 45% being singletons. The germline V and J ends were trimmed by 3 bases and 4 bases, with 8 bases remaining between them. The CDR3 consists of 13 residues. The V gene's germline CDR1 is SEHNR and CDR2 FQNEAQ (reference sequence).

The sequence derives from a woman aged 35 to 49 with Graves' hyperthyroidism. The sequenced sample consisted of blood. This chain links TRBV7-9 with TRBJ2-3, with D possibly matching TRBD2 (5 bases). DNA of the CDR3: TGTGCCAGCAGCTTTGAGGGTCCAGATACGCAGTATTTT. This translates into CASSFEGPDTQYF.